This T cell receptor beta chain is from a study of radiotherapy plus CTLA-4 blockade in lung cancer (dated by TCRdb to about 2018). Background for the entire study: Among the enrolled patients, 15% to 20% had an objective response, and 25% to 35% reached disease control. Findings and caveats that apply to the study as a whole: After treatment with radiotherapy and ipilimumab, TCR clones that came from tumors expanded in the peripheral blood. Increased serum interferon-beta after radiation, together with early dynamic changes in blood T cell clones, were reported to be the strongest predictors of response.

The study evaluated CTLA-4 blockade (ipilimumab) given together with focal radiation therapy in patients who had chemo-refractory metastatic non-small-cell lung cancer. Library prep was done by the immunoSEQ multiplex PCR assay. The source is immuneACCESS, and TCRdb retained only in-frame sequences with V and J called. Part of the clones is not carried over; for the studies checked, unresolved V genes explain less than half of this, and the remainder is unexplained. The table for this sample lists roughly 120,000 clones; 81% of them were counted only once. In total, the top ten clones hold 3% to 4% of the sample. As regards this clone: The clone's antigen remains unknown. No much larger clonotype is one base removed from it; base qualities were not supplied.

Trimming costs V 1 base and J 2 bases, and their ends lie 10 bases apart. CDR1 and CDR2 are drawn from the germline V gene: SGHTA, FQGNSA. The CDR3 runs 15 amino acids, cysteine and phenylalanine included. Only CDR3 DNA is held: 45 bases, read in frame from base 1. This chain is built from TRBV7-2 and TRBJ2-3; 5 matching bases give a weak D call of TRBD1. The sequence came from a human donor with non-small cell lung cancer that progressed on radiotherapy plus ipilimumab. Some clones in this sample may be carry-over from other donors' samples. This sample comprised peripheral blood, obtained from a patient treated with radiotherapy plus ipilimumab. The nucleotide sequence is TGTGCCAGCAGCTTAGATGACAGCCCCACAGATACGCAGTATTTT. Its protein product is CASSLDDSPTDTQYF. Beyond the CDR3, the reference TRBV7-2 and TRBJ2-3 genes provide the residues; the full variable domain reads: GAGVSQSPSNKVTEKGKDVELRCDPISGHTALYWYRQSLGQGLEFLIYFQGNSAPDKSGLPSDRFSAERTGGSVSTLTIQRTQQEDSAVYLCASSLDDSPTDTQYFGPGTRLTVL.